This TCR beta chain was retrieved from a study of cytomegalovirus exposure and HLA in healthy donors. Study-wide findings and caveats: An analysis was carried out later, and it reportedly showed fewer N-insertions in an Asian-associated ancestry cluster than the 666-donor mean. For most TCR beta V segments, an earlier analysis put the productive rate at about 90% or about 30% of the time. Researchers left out some V segments, among them TRBV6-2 and TRBV6-3, as indistinguishable. Later analysis suggested links between common viral pathogens and several top significant clusters.

CDR1 and CDR2 from the germline V gene are SNHLY and FYNNEI. With 4 bases clipped from V and 4 bases from J, the junction kept 6 bases outside the gene matches. The CDR3 runs 15 residues. PCR was performed using 60 Vbeta and 13 Jbeta primers. Clones were read by immunoSEQ multiplex PCR, and TCRdb kept only the in-frame ones, dropping some. The table has roughly 100,000 clones, over 75% seen once. On this clone: Antigen specificity is unknown.

The sequence was collected from a woman aged 18-29 years in good health and CMV-seropositive. Sequenced: PBMCs. V and J are TRBV2 and TRBJ2-1; TRBD2 matches 8 bases. The CDR3 coding sequence is TGTGCCAGCAGTGGATCTAGCGGGTCTTACAATGAGCAGTTCTTC. Translation gives CASSGSSGSYNEQFF.